Listed below are T cell receptor beta chains from one sample, sequenced in a study of T-cell reconstitution after alpha-beta-depleted transplantation in children. A single record per CDR3 protein comes from TCRdb applying MiXCR to the PCR reads. Of roughly 120,000 distinct CDR3 sequences in the sample, 10% to 13% were seen once. Sequenced material: PBMCs, taken before TCRalphabeta/CD19-depleted stem cell transplant. These receptors were taken from a boy aged 2 to 10 with acute lymphoblastic leukemia, due to receive a stem cell transplant. The CDR3 runs from the conserved cysteine through the conserved F or W. D genes are given only for firm matches. Not all rows give a size; the values are once, few, many and, for expanded clones, a class.

d_gene: -; abundance: -; j_gene: TRBJ2-2; v_gene: TRBV27; CDR3nt: TGTGCCAGCAGTTTAATCGTTCGGGGGCTAAATGTCCCCAACTTGAACACCGGGGAGCTGTTTTTT; CDR3aa: CASSLIVRGLNVPNLNTGELFF
d_gene: -; abundance: -; j_gene: TRBJ2-4; v_gene: TRBV6-1; CDR3nt: TGTGCCAGCAGTGAAGACGGACGGATACTAGCCAAAAACATTCAGTACTTC; CDR3aa: CASSEDGRILAKNIQYF
d_gene: -; abundance: few; j_gene: TRBJ1-1; v_gene: TRBV10-3; CDR3nt: TGTGCCATCAGGGTCAGGGGTGGTACTGAAGCTTTCTTT; CDR3aa: CAIRVRGGTEAFF
d_gene: -; abundance: few; j_gene: TRBJ2-1; v_gene: TRBV10-3; CDR3nt: TGTGCCATCAGTGAGCGGAACAATGAGCAGTTCTTC; CDR3aa: CAISERNNEQFF
d_gene: -; abundance: many; j_gene: TRBJ2-7; v_gene: TRBV11-2; CDR3nt: TGTGCCAGCAGCTTAGGGGACCGCTCTAGGGACGAGCAGTACTTC; CDR3aa: CASSLGDRSRDEQYF
d_gene: -; abundance: -; j_gene: TRBJ1-1; v_gene: TRBV6-5; CDR3nt: TGTGCCAGCAGTTACTCACTAAACACTGAAGCTTTCTTT; CDR3aa: CASSYSLNTEAFF
d_gene: TRBD2; abundance: few; j_gene: TRBJ2-5; v_gene: TRBV2; CDR3nt: TGTGCCAGCAGTGAAGTGCTACCGGGACTAGCGGGGGTACAAGAGACCCAGTACTTC; CDR3aa: CASSEVLPGLAGVQETQYF
d_gene: -; abundance: few; j_gene: TRBJ1-4; v_gene: TRBV6-9; CDR3nt: TGTGCCAGCAGTTCATTCGAAGGGGGTTTTAAAAAACTGTTTTTT; CDR3aa: CASSSFEGGFKKLFF
d_gene: -; abundance: -; j_gene: TRBJ1-2; v_gene: TRBV29-1; CDR3nt: TGCAGCGTTGGACGGGGCTTGGGCGATGGCTACACCTTC; CDR3aa: CSVGRGLGDGYTF
d_gene: TRBD1; abundance: few; j_gene: TRBJ2-1; v_gene: TRBV7-6; CDR3nt: TGTGCCAGCAGCCTGGGACAGGCTACCTACAATGAGCAGTTCTTC; CDR3aa: CASSLGQATYNEQFF
d_gene: TRBD1; abundance: -; j_gene: TRBJ1-1; v_gene: TRBV20-1; CDR3nt: TGCAGTGCTCCCAGGGACAGGGCCGGCTCCTGGGACACTGAAGCTTTCTTT; CDR3aa: CSAPRDRAGSWDTEAFF
d_gene: TRBD2; abundance: few; j_gene: TRBJ2-1; v_gene: TRBV4-2; CDR3nt: TGTGCCAGCAGCCAAGACGGGAGGAGAGACAATGAGCAGTTCTTC; CDR3aa: CASSQDGRRDNEQFF
d_gene: -; abundance: few; j_gene: TRBJ2-7; v_gene: TRBV24-1; CDR3nt: TGTGCCACCAGTTCCAACAGAGCCTACGAGCAGTACTTC; CDR3aa: CATSSNRAYEQYF
d_gene: TRBD1; abundance: few; j_gene: TRBJ2-1; v_gene: TRBV19; CDR3nt: TGTGCCAGTAGTTCGACAGGGCCCCTGGGCAATGAGCAGTTCTTC; CDR3aa: CASSSTGPLGNEQFF
d_gene: -; abundance: few; j_gene: TRBJ1-3; v_gene: TRBV6-5; CDR3nt: TGTGCCAGTGTCTCTCAGGGGAACACCATATATTTT; CDR3aa: CASVSQGNTIYF
d_gene: TRBD2; abundance: -; j_gene: TRBJ2-7; v_gene: TRBV11-2; CDR3nt: TGTGCCAGCAGCTCCGATGGACTAGCCGGGGGTTGGGAGCAGTACTTC; CDR3aa: CASSSDGLAGGWEQYF
d_gene: TRBD2; abundance: -; j_gene: TRBJ2-1; v_gene: TRBV5-1; CDR3nt: TGCGCCAGCGCTAGCGGGAGGACTCGCTCCTACAATGAGCAGTTCTTC; CDR3aa: CASASGRTRSYNEQFF
d_gene: -; abundance: few; j_gene: TRBJ2-1; v_gene: TRBV27; CDR3nt: TGTGCCAGCATGGTACAAGGGACACATGAGCAGTTCTTC; CDR3aa: CASMVQGTHEQFF
d_gene: -; abundance: many; j_gene: TRBJ2-1; v_gene: TRBV3-1; CDR3nt: TGTGCCAGCAGCCAAGATTCGGGGGCGGATGAGCAGTTCTTC; CDR3aa: CASSQDSGADEQFF
d_gene: TRBD2; abundance: -; j_gene: TRBJ2-1; v_gene: TRBV15; CDR3nt: TGTGCCACCAGCACCCCCTGGACTAGCGGGAGTACAAATGAGCAGTTCTTC; CDR3aa: CATSTPWTSGSTNEQFF
d_gene: TRBD1; abundance: -; j_gene: TRBJ1-1; v_gene: TRBV19; CDR3nt: TGTGCCACTCAACGCGGACAGGGTTTCACTGAAGCTTTCTTT; CDR3aa: CATQRGQGFTEAFF
d_gene: TRBD1; abundance: -; j_gene: TRBJ2-1; v_gene: TRBV6-5; CDR3nt: TGTGCCAGCAGTTACTCCCCGGGACAGGGTATCAATGAGCAGTTCTTC; CDR3aa: CASSYSPGQGINEQFF
d_gene: -; abundance: many; j_gene: TRBJ2-1; v_gene: TRBV20-1; CDR3nt: TGCAGTGCTAGAGCCACTACCCTACAGCGGAATGAGCAGTTCTTC; CDR3aa: CSARATTLQRNEQFF
d_gene: TRBD2; abundance: many; j_gene: TRBJ2-1; v_gene: TRBV7-3; CDR3nt: TGTGCCACCTCCCCTGGCGGGAGGGGGTACAATGAGCAGTTCTTC; CDR3aa: CATSPGGRGYNEQFF
d_gene: TRBD2; abundance: many; j_gene: TRBJ2-1; v_gene: TRBV12-3/TRBV12-4; CDR3nt: TGTGCCAGCAGTTTAAATGCGGGAGGATTGAATGAGCAGTTCTTC; CDR3aa: CASSLNAGGLNEQFF
d_gene: -; abundance: -; j_gene: TRBJ2-1; v_gene: TRBV19; CDR3nt: TGTGCCAGTAGTATAGAAGCTTCGGAGTTAAATGAGCAGTTCTTC; CDR3aa: CASSIEASELNEQFF
d_gene: -; abundance: many; j_gene: TRBJ1-5; v_gene: TRBV20-1; CDR3nt: TGCAGTGCTAGGTGGGCAGCGGGAGTACGTCAGCCCCAGCATTTT; CDR3aa: CSARWAAGVRQPQHF
d_gene: -; abundance: many; j_gene: TRBJ2-4; v_gene: TRBV20-1; CDR3nt: TGCAGTGCTAGAGCAACCCTAGGGGTAAACATTCAGTACTTC; CDR3aa: CSARATLGVNIQYF
d_gene: TRBD2; abundance: -; j_gene: TRBJ2-7; v_gene: TRBV5-1; CDR3nt: TGCGCCAGCAGCTTCCAGGGAGGGCCCGACGAGCAGTACTTC; CDR3aa: CASSFQGGPDEQYF
d_gene: -; abundance: few; j_gene: TRBJ1-5; v_gene: TRBV12-3/TRBV12-4; CDR3nt: TGTGCCAGCACCCCGGGACCCTCTTCGGGGGGCAATCAGCCCCAGCATTTT; CDR3aa: CASTPGPSSGGNQPQHF
d_gene: -; abundance: few; j_gene: TRBJ2-6; v_gene: TRBV7-3; CDR3nt: TGTGCCAGCAGCCCCATGGGGGTAACGGGGGCCAACGTCCTGACTTTC; CDR3aa: CASSPMGVTGANVLTF
d_gene: TRBD1; abundance: -; j_gene: TRBJ1-1; v_gene: TRBV20-1; CDR3nt: TGCAGTGCTTATAAAGACAGGGGGTTAACTGAAGCTTTCTTT; CDR3aa: CSAYKDRGLTEAFF
d_gene: -; abundance: -; j_gene: TRBJ2-1; v_gene: TRBV6-1; CDR3nt: TGTGCCAGCAGGACCCGGGATGGGACCTACAATGAGCAGTTCTTC; CDR3aa: CASRTRDGTYNEQFF
d_gene: -; abundance: -; j_gene: TRBJ1-4; v_gene: TRBV20-1; CDR3nt: TGCAGTGCTCCGGGCGCAACTAATGAAAAACTGTTTTTT; CDR3aa: CSAPGATNEKLFF
d_gene: TRBD1; abundance: -; j_gene: TRBJ1-5; v_gene: TRBV12-3/TRBV12-4; CDR3nt: TGTGCCAGCAGTTTTTGGACAGGGGGCGTCGGCAATCAGCCCCAGCATTTT; CDR3aa: CASSFWTGGVGNQPQHF
d_gene: TRBD2; abundance: many; j_gene: TRBJ2-1; v_gene: TRBV18; CDR3nt: TGTGCCAGCTCACCACGGGGGGAGGGGTCCTACAATGAGCAGTTCTTC; CDR3aa: CASSPRGEGSYNEQFF